A single sample gave rise to the 13 T cell receptor beta chains below, sequenced in a study of blood T cell repertoires in COVID-19. Here immunoSEQ multiplex PCR was the method, and the copy in TCRdb shows in-frame clones only, minus some. The sample has approximately 190,000 clones; approximately 80% are singletons. The material sequenced was peripheral blood. All receptors come from a human donor in a cohort sampled during active COVID-19.

CDR3 amino acids: CASSYAATPETQYF. CDR3 nucleotides: TGTGCCAGCAGTTACGCGGCCACCCCAGAGACCCAGTACTTC. This rearrangement joins TRBV6-2 or TRBV6-3 to TRBJ2-5; D gene ambiguous. The CDR3 is 14 amino acids. The germline gives CDR1 MNHEY, CDR2 SVGEGT. Deletions cut 2 bases from V and 4 bases from J, with 11 bases between.

The chain carries TRBV5-1 and TRBJ2-7; maybe TRBD1 (6 bases). Germline loops: CDR1 SGHRS, CDR2 YFSETQ. There are 15 residues in the CDR3. Trimming cost V 0 bases and J 5 bases, with 15 bases left between them. In DNA form, the CDR3 reads TGCGCCAGCAGCTTGGCTGGGGGCGCGTTCCACGAGCAGTACGTC. Its protein is CASSLAGGAFHEQYV.

The genes are TRBV6-1 and TRBJ1-1; a weak D match, TRBD1 (6 bases). CDR3 length: 15 amino acids. Germline assignment: CDR1 MNHNS and CDR2 SASEGT. V was clipped by 1 base and J by 5 bases, with 14 bases between them. CDR3 in DNA: TGTGCCAGCAGTGAAGGGCCAGGGGTCGGTACTGAAGCTTTCTTT. It specifies CASSEGPGVGTEAFF.

The V gene is TRBV6-5, the J gene TRBJ2-1, with 8 bases that match TRBD1. CDR1 and CDR2 (germline): MNHEY, SVGAGI. V was pared by 6 bases and J by 15 bases, with 4 bases of the junction left unmatched. The CDR3 is made up of 10 amino acids. The CDR3 bases are TGTGCCAGCAGCTGGACAGGGTTGTTCTTC. Its translation is CASSWTGLFF.

The chain uses TRBV12-3 or TRBV12-4 and TRBJ2-2; no firm D call. V lost 6 bases and J 5 bases, leaving 7 bases between the germline ends. CDR3 size: 12 residues. The CDR3 DNA is TGTGCCAGCAGGAGGATAACCGGGGAGCTGTTTTTT. Its protein product is CASRRITGELFF.

The chain is built from TRBV28 and TRBJ2-5; 9 nucleotides agree with TRBD2. J lost 3 bases, V lost 2 bases, and 10 bases had no gene match. This CDR3 region has 17 residues. The germline gives CDR1 MDHEN, CDR2 SYDVKM. The chain's CDR3 is CASSLGSLAGLKETQYF. The CDR3 DNA sequence: TGTGCCAGCAGTTTAGGTTCTCTAGCGGGATTGAAAGAGACCCAGTACTTC.

This clone came up once. This CDR3 is also generated by other DNA sequences in the sample. This chain joins TRBV28 and TRBJ1-1; 7 bases map to TRBD1. Trimming took 4 bases from V and 2 from J; bases not matched to a gene: 4. CDR1 and CDR2 (germline): MDHEN, SYDVKM. The CDR3 consists of 14 residues. In DNA form, the CDR3 reads TGTGCCAGCAGTTCGGGACAGCCCAACACTGAAGCTTTCTTT. Protein sequence: CASSSGQPNTEAFF.

The rearrangement uses TRBV30 and TRBJ1-1, with D possibly being TRBD1 (6 bases). Per the germline V gene, CDR1 is GTSNPN and CDR2 is SVGIG (reference sequence). Trimming shortened V by 2 bases and J by 4 bases, and 14 bases separated the two germline ends. The CDR3 loop spans 14 amino acids. The CDR3 sequence: CAWSILSRGTEAFF. The CDR3 bases are TGTGCCTGGAGTATTTTGTCCAGGGGCACTGAAGCTTTCTTT.

The V and J genes are TRBV28 and TRBJ2-7, with TRBD2 matching over 7 bases. The V gene's germline CDR1 is MDHEN and CDR2 SYDVKM. The CDR3 has 13 amino acids. V trimming: 5 bases; J trimming: 2 bases; junction bases outside the gene matches: 3. CDR3 protein: CASSHAGAYEQYF. The DNA of the CDR3 is TGTGCCAGCAGTCACGCGGGAGCCTACGAGCAGTACTTC.

The genes are TRBV5-6 and TRBJ2-1; the D gene is possibly TRBD2 (5 bases). V lost 0 bases and J lost 2, with 9 bases in between. Per the germline V gene, CDR1 is SGHDT and CDR2 is YYEEEE. There are 15 residues in the CDR3. The CDR3 DNA sequence: TGTGCCAGCAGCTTGGGTCTAGCTCCCTACAATGAGCAGTTCTTC. Its translation is CASSLGLAPYNEQFF.

The CDR3 region is CASSFSQGEKLFF. In DNA, the CDR3 is TGTGCCAGCAGCTTTTCACAGGGGGAAAAACTGTTTTTT. The chain links TRBV7-6 to TRBJ1-4; 7 bases line up with TRBD1. Germline V gene data show CDR1 as SGHVS and CDR2 as FNYEAQ. The CDR3 is 13 residues long. The ends lost 3 bases at V and 8 bases at J; junction bases unmatched: 3.

This sequence joins TRBV18 and TRBJ2-1; tentatively, D is TRBD2 (5 bases). The CDR3 totals 15 residues. V was trimmed by 4 bases and J by 8 bases, leaving 18 bases between them. Germline V gene data show CDR1 as KGHSH and CDR2 as LQKENI. CDR3 in DNA: TGTGCCAGCTCACAGAGATCACTAGGCGGTGATGAGCAGTTCTTC. Amino acids: CASSQRSLGGDEQFF.

The chain couples TRBV27 to TRBJ1-2; possible D gene TRBD1, 6 bases. The CDR3 length is 14 residues. The V gene's germline CDR1 is MNHEY and CDR2 SMNVEV (reference sequence). V dropped 3 bases and J dropped 6 bases, with 14 bases sitting between them. The chain's CDR3 is CASSFLGQGHGYTF. CDR3 in DNA: TGTGCCAGCAGTTTTCTAGGGCAGGGGCATGGCTACACCTTC.